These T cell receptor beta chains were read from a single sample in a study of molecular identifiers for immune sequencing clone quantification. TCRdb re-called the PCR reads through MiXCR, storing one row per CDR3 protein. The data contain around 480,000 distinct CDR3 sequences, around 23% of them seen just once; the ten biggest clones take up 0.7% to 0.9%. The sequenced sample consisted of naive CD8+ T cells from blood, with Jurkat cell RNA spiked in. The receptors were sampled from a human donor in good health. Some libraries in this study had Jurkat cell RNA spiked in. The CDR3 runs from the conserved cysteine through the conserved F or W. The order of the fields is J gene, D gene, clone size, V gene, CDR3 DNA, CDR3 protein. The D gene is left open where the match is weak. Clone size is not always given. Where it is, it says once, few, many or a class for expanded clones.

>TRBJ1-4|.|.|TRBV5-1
TGCGCCAGCAGCTTAAGAATCGGGGGTGAAAAACTGTTTTTT
CASSLRIGGEKLFF
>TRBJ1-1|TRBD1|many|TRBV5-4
TGTGCCAGCAGACCCGCAGGGGGCGGAAAGTTTGCTTTCTTT
CASRPAGGGKFAFF
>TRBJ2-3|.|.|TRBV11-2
TGTGCCAGCAGGTTCTTTAGCGGAGGGTTGGGCACAGATACGCAGTATTTT
CASRFFSGGLGTDTQYF
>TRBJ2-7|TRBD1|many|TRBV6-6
TGTGCCAGCAGTTTCCGGGACAGTCGAGAAGAGCAGTACTTC
CASSFRDSREEQYF
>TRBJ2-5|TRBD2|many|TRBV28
TGTGCCAGCAGTTTTCTTGCGGGAGTAGAGACCCAGTACTTC
CASSFLAGVETQYF
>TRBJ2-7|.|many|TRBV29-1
TGCAGCGCCCTGGACAGCCGGGATGGTGAGCAGTACTTC
CSALDSRDGEQYF
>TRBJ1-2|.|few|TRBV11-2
TGTGCCAGCAGTTATTGGACACCGGAGGGCTACACCTTC
CASSYWTPEGYTF
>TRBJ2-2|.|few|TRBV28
TGTGCCAGCAGTTTACGGACAGAGAACACCGGGGAACTGTTTTTT
CASSLRTENTGELFF
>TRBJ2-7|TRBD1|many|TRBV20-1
TGCAGCGCCCGGGACAGCTCCTACGAGCAGTACTTC
CSARDSSYEQYF
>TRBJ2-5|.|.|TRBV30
TGTGCCTGGAGTGTATTCGGTAGCCGCGCGTTAGAGACCCAGTACTTC
CAWSVFGSRALETQYF
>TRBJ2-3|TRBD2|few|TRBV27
TGTGCCAGCAGCCCGCCGACTAGCGGGGCCGGTGGGGTCGCAGATACGCAGTATTTT
CASSPPTSGAGGVADTQYF
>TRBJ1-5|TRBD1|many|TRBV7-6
TGTGCCAGCAGCTCAGGGGGCTGGAATCAGCCCCAGCATTTT
CASSSGGWNQPQHF
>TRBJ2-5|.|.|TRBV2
TGTGCCAGCAGTGACCTTCTTCGAGAGACCCAGTGCTTC
CASSDLLRETQCF
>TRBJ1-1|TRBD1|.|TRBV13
TGTGCCAGCAGCGTAGCGACAGGGGGCCCTGAAGCTTTCTTT
CASSVATGGPEAFF
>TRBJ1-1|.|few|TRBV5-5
TGTGCCAGCAGCTCAGGGCCCCTGACGAGTACTGAAGCTTTCTTT
CASSSGPLTSTEAFF
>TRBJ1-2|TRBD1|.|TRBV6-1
TGTGCCAGCACCGAAAGGGACAGCTTAATCTATGGCTACACCTTC
CASTERDSLIYGYTF
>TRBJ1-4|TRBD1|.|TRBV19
TGTGCCAGTAGTACTCTTCAACGACAGGGGGAAAATGAAAAACTGTTTTTT
CASSTLQRQGENEKLFF
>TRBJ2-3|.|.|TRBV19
TGTGCCAGTAGTATACAGGGCCCGGGCACAGATACGCAGTATTTT
CASSIQGPGTDTQYF
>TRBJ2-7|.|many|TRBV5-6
TGTGCCAGCAGCTTGAGTGTTTACGAGCAGTACTTC
CASSLSVYEQYF
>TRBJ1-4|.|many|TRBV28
TGTGCCAGCAGTCGGGGGTTCGGTGAGGAACTGTTTTTT
CASSRGFGEELFF
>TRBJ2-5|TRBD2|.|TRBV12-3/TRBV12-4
TGTGCCAGCAGACGTCGACTAGCGGGGGGCCAAGAGATCCAGTACTTC
CASRRRLAGGQEIQYF
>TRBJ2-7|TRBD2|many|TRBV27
TGTGCCAGCAGTCCCCTTAGCGGGAGCTACGAGCAGTACTTC
CASSPLSGSYEQYF
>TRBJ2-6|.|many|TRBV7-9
TGTGCCAGCAGCTTAGGAGGGTACTCTGGGGCCAACGTCCTGACTTTC
CASSLGGYSGANVLTF
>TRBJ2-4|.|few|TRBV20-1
TGCAGTGCTAACACCCTACTAGCCGATGCCAAAAACATTCAGTACTTC
CSANTLLADAKNIQYF
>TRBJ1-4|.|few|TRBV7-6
TGTGCCAGCAGCGAGACCCGGCGGGAAAAACTGTTTTTT
CASSETRREKLFF
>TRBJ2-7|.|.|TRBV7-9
TGTGCCAGCAGCTTATCAGGGTACTACGAGCAGTACTTC
CASSLSGYYEQYF
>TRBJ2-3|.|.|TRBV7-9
TGTGCCAGCAGCTTAGCGATTCAGGGCACAGATACGCAGTATTTT
CASSLAIQGTDTQYF
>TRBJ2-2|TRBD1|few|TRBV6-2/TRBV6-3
TGTGCCAGCAGTATTACAGGGGTACCGGGGGAGCTGTTTTTT
CASSITGVPGELFF
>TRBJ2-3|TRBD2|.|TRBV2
TGTGCCAGCAGTGAAGGGACTAGCGGGAGCACAGATACGCAGTATTTT
CASSEGTSGSTDTQYF
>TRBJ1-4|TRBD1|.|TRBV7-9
TGTGCCAGCAGCGAGGACAGGCCGCTTCGCGAAAAACTGTTTTTT
CASSEDRPLREKLFF
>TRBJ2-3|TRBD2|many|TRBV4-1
TGCGCCAGCAGCCAACCCGGGACTAGCCTCACAGATACGCAGTATTTT
CASSQPGTSLTDTQYF
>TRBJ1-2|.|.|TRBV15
TGTGCCACCAGCAGGGGCTTGGGGGGAGGTGGCTACACCTTC
CATSRGLGGGGYTF
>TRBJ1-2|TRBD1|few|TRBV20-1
TGCAGTGCTCAAGACACAACAGGGGGCTTGAAGGGCTACACCTTC
CSAQDTTGGLKGYTF
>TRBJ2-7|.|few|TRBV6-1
TGTGCCAGCAGTGAAGCTGGAGGTGCCTGGTACGAGAAGTACTTC
CASSEAGGAWYEKYF
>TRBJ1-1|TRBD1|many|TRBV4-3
TGCGCCAGCAGCCAAGACAGGGGGGTGTGGGGCACTGAAGCTTTCTTT
CASSQDRGVWGTEAFF
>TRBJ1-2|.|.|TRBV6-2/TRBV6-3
TGTGCCAGCAGTTCCTCCGGACAGAACTATGGCTACACCTTC
CASSSSGQNYGYTF
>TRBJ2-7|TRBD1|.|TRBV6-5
TGTGCCAGCAGTTACGTAGGGGGCTCCGAGCAGTACTTC
CASSYVGGSEQYF
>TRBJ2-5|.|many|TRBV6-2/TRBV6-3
TGTGCCAGCAGTTCCCTAAGACAGGAACAAGAGACCCAGTACTTC
CASSSLRQEQETQYF
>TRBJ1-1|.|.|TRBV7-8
TGTGCCAGCAAAGTAGGTTCGGGCGGGGGAGACACTGAAGCTTTCTTT
CASKVGSGGGDTEAFF